The present TCR beta chain was sequenced within a study of breast tumors, draining lymph nodes, adjacent tissues. Study-level points and caveats: Luminal-like breast cancer showed significantly higher tumor–nontumor repertoire similarity than basal-like. Data only fit, rather than demonstrated, lymph node origin of most tumor T cells. Tumor repertoires ranked between lymph nodes and nontumor tissue in diversity, with V and J gene preferences. Most tumor T cells seemingly derive from lymph node, then expand in tumor.

From the multiplex PCR reads, TCRdb called clonotypes with MiXCR, one entry per CDR3 protein. The data show fewer than 150,000 distinct CDR3 sequences, 21% seen once. Breast cancer patients provided tissue from their axillary draining lymph nodes. Germline V gives CDR1 DFQATT, CDR2 SNEGSKA (reference sequence). CDR3 size: 17 residues. J was trimmed by 6 bases and V by 0 bases; bases with no gene match: 15. This clonotype was counted ten times or more. Its antigen is undetermined. The chain uses TRBV20-1 and TRBJ1-2; TRBD1 matches at 8 bases. This clonotype originated in a female donor with breast cancer. Some clones in this sample may be carry-over from other donors' samples. The sample consisted of axillary lymph node tissue. The CDR3 DNA sequence: TGCAGTGCTAGAGATGGGGGTACGGACAGGGATTTGAATGGCTACACCTTC. This gives the protein CSARDGGTDRDLNGYTF.